This TCR beta chain was recorded in a study of shared clonotypes between healthy human individuals. Sequenced by immunoSEQ multiplex PCR; TCRdb stores in-frame clones only, minus some. The repertoire includes about 1.5 million clones, 95% to 99% of them detected once, and roughly 0.42% sits in the top ten. J was trimmed by 3 bases and V by 4 bases; bases with no gene match: 3. Germline loops: CDR1 ENHRY, CDR2 SYGVKD. The CDR3 consists of 14 residues. The V gene is TRBV10-3, the J gene TRBJ2-1; TRBD2 aligns across 7 bases. Sequencing input: naive CD4+ T cells sorted from blood. The subset denotes: CD45RA+ positively selected. The receptor's source is a man aged 25-45 years in good health. CDR3 sequence: CAISGSGNYNEQFF. The CDR3 coding sequence is TGTGCCATCAGTGGAAGCGGGAACTACAATGAGCAGTTCTTC.